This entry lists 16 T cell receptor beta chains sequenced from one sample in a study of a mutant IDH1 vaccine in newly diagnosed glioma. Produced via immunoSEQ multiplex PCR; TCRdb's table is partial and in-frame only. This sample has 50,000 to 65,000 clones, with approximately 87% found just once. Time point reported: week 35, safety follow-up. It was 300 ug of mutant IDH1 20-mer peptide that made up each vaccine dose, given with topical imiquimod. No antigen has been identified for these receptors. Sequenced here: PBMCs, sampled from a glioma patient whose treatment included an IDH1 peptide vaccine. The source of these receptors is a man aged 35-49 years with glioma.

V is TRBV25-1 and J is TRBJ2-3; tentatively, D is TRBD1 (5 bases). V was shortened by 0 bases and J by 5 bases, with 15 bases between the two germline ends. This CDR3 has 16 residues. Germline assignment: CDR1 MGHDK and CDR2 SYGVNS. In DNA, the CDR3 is TGTGCCAGCAGTGAATACTCAGGGCAAACTGGAGATACGCAGTATTTT. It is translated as CASSEYSGQTGDTQYF.

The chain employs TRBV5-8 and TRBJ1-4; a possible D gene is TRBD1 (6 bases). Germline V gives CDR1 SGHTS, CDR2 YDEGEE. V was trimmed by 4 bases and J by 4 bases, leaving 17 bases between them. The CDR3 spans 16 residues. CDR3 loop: CASSQARGSLNEKLFF. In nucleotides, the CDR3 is TGTGCCAGCAGCCAGGCTAGGGGGAGTCTTAATGAAAAACTGTTTTTT. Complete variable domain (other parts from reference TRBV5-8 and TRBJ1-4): EAGVTQSPTHLIKTRGQQATLRCSPISGHTSVYWYQQALGLGLQFLLWYDEGEERNRGNFPPRFSGRQFPNYSSELNVNALELEDSALYLCASSQARGSLNEKLFFGSGTQLSVL.

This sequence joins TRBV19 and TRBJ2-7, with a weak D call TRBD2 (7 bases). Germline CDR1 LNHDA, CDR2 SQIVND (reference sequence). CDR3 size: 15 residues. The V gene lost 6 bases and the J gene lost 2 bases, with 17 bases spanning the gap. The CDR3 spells CASREAGASAYEQYF. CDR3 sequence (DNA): TGTGCCAGTAGAGAGGCGGGGGCCTCTGCCTACGAGCAGTACTTC.

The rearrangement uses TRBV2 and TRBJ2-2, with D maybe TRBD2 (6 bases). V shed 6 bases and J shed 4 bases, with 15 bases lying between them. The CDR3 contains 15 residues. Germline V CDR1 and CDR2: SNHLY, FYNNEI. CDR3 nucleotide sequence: TGTGCCAGCAGGATGGGTACGGGAGTCACCGGGGAGCTGTTTTTT. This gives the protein CASRMGTGVTGELFF.

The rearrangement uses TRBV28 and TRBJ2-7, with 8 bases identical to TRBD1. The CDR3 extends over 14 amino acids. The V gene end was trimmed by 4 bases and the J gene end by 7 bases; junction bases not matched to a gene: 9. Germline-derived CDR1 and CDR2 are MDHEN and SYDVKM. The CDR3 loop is CASSSQGAGWEQYF. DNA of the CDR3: TGTGCCAGCAGTTCGCAGGGGGCTGGGTGGGAGCAGTACTTC.

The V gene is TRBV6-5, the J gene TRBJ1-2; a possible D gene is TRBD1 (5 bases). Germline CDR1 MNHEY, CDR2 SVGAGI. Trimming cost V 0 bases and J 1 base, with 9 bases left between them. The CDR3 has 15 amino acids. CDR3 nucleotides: TGTGCCAGCAGTTACTCGACAGCTATTAACTATGGCTACACCTTC. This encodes CASSYSTAINYGYTF.

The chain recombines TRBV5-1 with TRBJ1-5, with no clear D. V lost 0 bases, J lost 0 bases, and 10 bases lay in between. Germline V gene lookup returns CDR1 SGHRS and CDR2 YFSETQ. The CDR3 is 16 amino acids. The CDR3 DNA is TGCGCCAGCAGCTTGGGGTCTGGCGATAGCAATCAGCCCCAGCATTTT. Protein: CASSLGSGDSNQPQHF.

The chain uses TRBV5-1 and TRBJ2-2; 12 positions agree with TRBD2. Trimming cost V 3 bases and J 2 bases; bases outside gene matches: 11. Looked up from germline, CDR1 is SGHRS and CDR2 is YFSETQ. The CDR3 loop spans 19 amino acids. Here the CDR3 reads CASSSRPIGLAGNTGELFF. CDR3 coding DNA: TGCGCCAGCAGCTCCCGCCCAATCGGACTAGCGGGAAACACCGGGGAGCTGTTTTTT.

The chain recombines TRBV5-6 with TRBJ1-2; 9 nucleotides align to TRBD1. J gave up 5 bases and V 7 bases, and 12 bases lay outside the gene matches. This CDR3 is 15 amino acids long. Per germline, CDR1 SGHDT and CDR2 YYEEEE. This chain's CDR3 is CASSQQGARRYGYTF. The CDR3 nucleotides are TGTGCCAGCTCGCAACAGGGGGCGCGACGGTATGGCTACACCTTC.

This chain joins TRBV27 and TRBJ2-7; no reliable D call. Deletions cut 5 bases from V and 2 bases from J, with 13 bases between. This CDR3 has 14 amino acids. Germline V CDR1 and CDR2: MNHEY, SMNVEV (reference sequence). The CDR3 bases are TGTGCCAGCAGTCCCCGTGAATTCACCTACGAGCAGTACTTC. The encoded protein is CASSPREFTYEQYF.

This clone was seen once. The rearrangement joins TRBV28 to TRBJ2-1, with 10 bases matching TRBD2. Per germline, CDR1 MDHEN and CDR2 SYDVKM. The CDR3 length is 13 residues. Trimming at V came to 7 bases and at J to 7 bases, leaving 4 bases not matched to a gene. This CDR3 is CASIAGGRNEQFF. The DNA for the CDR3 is TGTGCCAGCATAGCGGGAGGAAGGAATGAGCAGTTCTTC.

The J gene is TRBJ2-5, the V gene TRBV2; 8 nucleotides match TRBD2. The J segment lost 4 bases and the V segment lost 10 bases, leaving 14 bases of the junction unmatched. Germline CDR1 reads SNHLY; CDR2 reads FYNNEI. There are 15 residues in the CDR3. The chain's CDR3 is CATGSGNGAAETQYF. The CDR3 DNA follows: TGTGCCACCGGTAGCGGGAACGGGGCGGCAGAGACCCAGTACTTC.

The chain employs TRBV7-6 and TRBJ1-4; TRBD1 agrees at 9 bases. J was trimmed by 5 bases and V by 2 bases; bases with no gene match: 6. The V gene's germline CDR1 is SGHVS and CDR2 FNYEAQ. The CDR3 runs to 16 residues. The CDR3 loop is CASSLYTGTGNEKLFF. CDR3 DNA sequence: TGTGCCAGCAGCTTATACACCGGGACAGGGAATGAAAAACTGTTTTTT.

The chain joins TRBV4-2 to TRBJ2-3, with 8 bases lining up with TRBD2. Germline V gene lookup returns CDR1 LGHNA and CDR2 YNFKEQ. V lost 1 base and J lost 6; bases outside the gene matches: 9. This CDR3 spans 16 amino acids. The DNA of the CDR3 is TGTGCCAGCAGCCAAGGGGGACGGGAGGGCCTGGATACGCAGTATTTT. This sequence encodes CASSQGGREGLDTQYF.

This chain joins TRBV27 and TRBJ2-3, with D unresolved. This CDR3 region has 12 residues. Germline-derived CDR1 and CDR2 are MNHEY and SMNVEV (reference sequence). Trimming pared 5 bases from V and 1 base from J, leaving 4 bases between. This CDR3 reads CASSQRTDTQYF. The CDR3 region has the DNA TGTGCCAGCAGTCAACGCACAGATACGCAGTATTTT.

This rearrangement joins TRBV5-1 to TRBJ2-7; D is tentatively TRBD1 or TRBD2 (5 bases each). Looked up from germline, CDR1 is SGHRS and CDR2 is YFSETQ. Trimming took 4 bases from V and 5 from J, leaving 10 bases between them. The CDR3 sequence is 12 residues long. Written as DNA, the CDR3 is TGCGCCAGCAGCCAGTGGGGGAACGAGCAGTACTTC. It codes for CASSQWGNEQYF.